This T cell receptor (beta chain) was captured in a study of cytomegalovirus exposure and HLA in healthy donors. The overall study: Out of about 360 genotyped donors, about 80% belonged to the Caucasian-associated ancestry cluster.

As to this clone: What it binds is not known.

The germline V and J ends were trimmed by 4 bases and 4 bases, with 8 bases remaining between them. The CDR3 loop spans 13 amino acids. Per the germline V gene, CDR1 is LGHNA and CDR2 is YNFKEQ. Donors counted as nominally healthy when sampled, yet unrecorded immune exposures were likely. Broader study findings: DRB1 showed the most TCR associations and HLA-C the fewest in a later analysis, as rates varied by HLA locus. CMV antigen specificity of three CMV-associated chains was confirmed in vitro.

PCR used 60 Vbeta primers and 13 Jbeta primers. Here immunoSEQ multiplex PCR was the method, and the copy in TCRdb shows in-frame clones only, minus some. The repertoire holds around 93,000 clones, with around four fifths as singletons. This chain links TRBV4-2 with TRBJ2-1, with D unclear. This TCR derives from a man aged 30-40 years in good health and CMV-seropositive. The sample consisted of PBMCs. The CDR3 DNA follows: TGTGCCAGCAGCCTAGCCGTATACAATGAGCAGTTCTTC. Translated, it gives CASSLAVYNEQFF.